These T cell receptor beta chains were read from a single sample in a study of blood T cell repertoires in COVID-19. Clones were sequenced by immunoSEQ multiplex PCR, and TCRdb holds only the in-frame ones, with some missing. The repertoire holds under 55,000 clones, with roughly 80% as singletons. The sequenced material came from peripheral blood. These receptors all stem from an older man with acute or convalescent COVID-19. Both conserved end residues are part of each CDR3. The D gene is left open where the match is weak. A row's size may be missing; if present it is once, few, many or a size class.

j_call,v_call,d_call,clone_size,cdr3_aa,cdr3_nt
TRBJ2-7,TRBV6-5,NA,NA,CASSQTGYEQYF,TGTGCCAGCAGTCAGACAGGTTACGAGCAGTACTTC
TRBJ2-7,TRBV27,TRBD2,NA,CASRRLAGGTYEQYF,TGTGCCAGCAGACGTCTAGCGGGGGGCACCTACGAGCAGTACTTC
TRBJ1-1,TRBV5-8,TRBD1,NA,CASSFGTGGAYEAFF,TGTGCCAGCAGCTTTGGGACAGGGGGCGCGTATGAAGCTTTCTTT
TRBJ2-4,TRBV7-2,NA,NA,CASSPGVAKNIQYF,TGTGCCAGCAGCCCGGGGGTAGCCAAAAACATTCAGTACTTC
TRBJ2-3,TRBV24-1,TRBD2,NA,CATSDFVLAGLTDTQYF,TGTGCCACCAGTGATTTTGTACTAGCGGGACTCACAGATACGCAGTATTTT
TRBJ1-6,TRBV11-3,TRBD1,NA,CASSLEEGAKDSPLHF,TGTGCCAGCAGCTTAGAGGAGGGGGCGAAAGATTCACCCCTCCACTTT
TRBJ1-1,TRBV6-5,TRBD1,NA,CASSPLQGWTEAFF,TGTGCCAGCAGTCCTTTACAGGGGTGGACTGAAGCTTTCTTT
TRBJ1-1,TRBV12-3/TRBV12-4,TRBD1,once,CASTLGTGKAFF,TGTGCCAGCACCCTAGGGACAGGGAAAGCTTTCTTT
TRBJ2-3,TRBV5-4,NA,NA,CASSWGGTPGTDTQYF,TGTGCCAGCAGCTGGGGGGGGACACCAGGCACAGATACGCAGTATTTT
TRBJ2-3,TRBV5-4,TRBD1,NA,CASSFPTGGRDTQYF,TGTGCCAGCAGCTTCCCGACAGGGGGCAGGGATACGCAGTATTTT
TRBJ2-3,TRBV7-5,NA,NA,CVRSSASGQGAVKDTQYF,TGTGTCAGAAGCAGCGCCTCCGGACAGGGGGCGGTAAAAGATACGCAGTATTTT
TRBJ1-1,TRBV11-3,NA,NA,CASSLDRGEAFF,TGTGCCAGCAGCTTAGACAGGGGAGAAGCTTTCTTT
TRBJ1-4,TRBV12-3/TRBV12-4,NA,NA,CASQAQGWKLFF,TGTGCCAGCCAAGCGCAAGGCTGGAAACTGTTTTTT
TRBJ1-2,TRBV2,NA,NA,CASSEALRGNGYTF,TGTGCCAGCAGTGAAGCGCTTCGGGGGAATGGCTACACCTTC
TRBJ1-4,TRBV18,TRBD1,NA,CASSPNQGATNEKLFF,TGTGCCAGCTCACCAAATCAGGGGGCAACTAATGAAAAACTGTTTTTT
TRBJ1-2,TRBV5-1,NA,once,CASSGRDAYGYTF,TGCGCCAGCAGCGGGAGGGACGCCTATGGCTACACCTTC